The sample holds one count of the clone carrying this T cell receptor (beta chain). What it recognizes is unknown. This entry belongs to a study of long-term antiretroviral therapy in people with HIV. At survey level, the immunoSEQ assay was run in its v3.0 version. Sequencing was directed toward about 35,000-50,000 T-cell genomes in each sample. The assay was immunoSEQ multiplex PCR, and TCRdb's table has in-frame clones only and misses some. Here the sample spans about 29,000 clones, around four fifths being singletons. The study, taken as a whole, reports: Samples were collected from the mid-2000s to the late 2010s under possibly less effective ART regimens. Post-ART diversity increased but stayed below transplant donor controls. Repertoires looked antigen-experienced, with only a slight naive shift after ART.

Trimming shortened V by 0 bases and J by 0 bases, and 10 bases separated the two germline ends. The length of the CDR3 is 16 residues. Germline CDR1 is SGHRS and CDR2 is YFSETQ. This chain joins TRBV5-1 and TRBJ2-4; D unclear. The TCR originated in a man aged 45 to 65 with HIV. Sequencing used unsorted PBMCs, obtained 2.9 years after starting antiretroviral therapy. CDR3 amino acids: CASSLDGDLAKNIQYF. DNA of the CDR3: TGCGCCAGCAGCTTGGATGGGGATCTAGCCAAAAACATTCAGTACTTC. The full variable domain, completed using reference TRBV5-1 and TRBJ2-4, is KAGVTQTPRYLIKTRGQQVTLSCSPISGHRSVSWYQQTPGQGLQFLFEYFSETQRNKGNFPGRFSGRQFSNSRSEMNVSTLELGDSALYLCASSLDGDLAKNIQYFGAGTRLSVL.